This T cell receptor beta chain was sequenced during a study of shared T cell receptors in the human thymus. Libraries were prepared by immunoSEQ multiplex PCR; TCRdb keeps only in-frame clonotypes and omits some of them. The data hold hundreds of thousands of clones, with more than 70% observed a single time. This same sample was also part of a study on human thymus T cells. That study reports: Those donating were healthy Finnish infants in corrective surgery for congenital heart defects. Thymus specimens were resections from corrective heart surgery. What appeared biased in thymic and blood repertoires was the usage of V and J genes. A high degree of thymic repertoire overlap among unrelated individuals was reported in related research.

Sequencing input: thymocytes. The TCR sequence derives from a boy under three years old with a congenital heart defect.

The CDR3 DNA is TGTGCCAGCAGCTTAGCAGTGCAGGGTGAAGCTTTCTTT. Amino acid sequence: CASSLAVQGEAFF. The genes are TRBV11-1 and TRBJ1-1, with a weak D call TRBD1 (5 bases). The germline V gene has CDR1 SGHAT and CDR2 FQDESV (reference sequence). The V and J ends lost 0 bases and 7 bases respectively, with 9 bases between them. This CDR3 has 13 residues.